This passage covers 22 T cell receptor beta chains from one sample sequenced in a study of blood T cell repertoires in COVID-19. Libraries were prepared by immunoSEQ multiplex PCR; TCRdb keeps only in-frame clonotypes and omits some of them. The sample lists approximately 150,000 clones, about 87% occurring once. Source material: peripheral blood. The receptor source for this set is a man aged 80 or over with acute or convalescent COVID-19.

This clone has just one count. The rearrangement joins TRBV27 to TRBJ1-1; D is undetermined. Germline V gene lookup returns CDR1 MNHEY and CDR2 SMNVEV (reference sequence). The V end was cut by 4 bases, the J end by 4 bases, with 7 bases between. The CDR3 contains 12 residues. For the CDR3, the DNA is TGTGCCAGCAGTTATATTGTCACTGAAGCTTTCTTT. Translated, it gives CASSYIVTEAFF.

The CDR3 DNA is TGTGCCAGCAGCCCCCATGGTAGCGGGGGGCCAATCGGGCAGTTCTTC. Translating it yields CASSPHGSGGPIGQFF. The V gene is TRBV7-9, the J gene TRBJ2-1; TRBD2 agrees at 10 bases. Germline V gene sequence: CDR1 SEHNR, CDR2 FQNEAQ (reference sequence). The V and J ends lost 5 bases and 12 bases, in that order; junction bases with no gene match: 16. This CDR3 comprises 16 residues.

This rearrangement joins TRBV5-1 to TRBJ2-3; 9 nucleotides match TRBD2. V shed 4 bases, J shed 4 bases, and the junction held 7 bases outside the gene matches. The CDR3 loop spans 15 amino acids. Germline assignment: CDR1 SGHRS and CDR2 YFSETQ. CDR3 in amino acids: CASSQLAGPADTQYF. Here the CDR3 DNA reads TGCGCCAGCAGCCAACTAGCGGGTCCAGCAGATACGCAGTATTTT.

J is TRBJ2-7 and V is TRBV5-1; TRBD2 might be the D (6 bases). The germline gives CDR1 SGHRS, CDR2 YFSETQ. Trimming removed 1 base at V and 6 bases at J, with 11 bases between. The CDR3 loop spans 13 amino acids. CDR3 protein: CASSLTGDREQYF. The CDR3 bases are TGCGCCAGCAGCTTGACGGGAGATCGCGAGCAGTACTTC. Variable domain in full (rest from reference TRBV5-1 and TRBJ2-7): KAGVTQTPRYLIKTRGQQVTLSCSPISGHRSVSWYQQTPGQGLQFLFEYFSETQRNKGNFPGRFSGRQFSNSRSEMNVSTLELGDSALYLCASSLTGDREQYFGPGTRLTVT.

V is TRBV15 and J is TRBJ2-2; D is perhaps TRBD1 (6 bases). The CDR3 has 16 amino acids. V lost 3 bases and J 1 base, leaving 12 bases between the germline ends. Germline CDR1 reads LNHNV; CDR2 reads YYDKDF (reference sequence). CDR3: CATSSVTGWNTGELFF. The CDR3 nucleotides are TGTGCCACCAGCAGCGTGACAGGTTGGAACACCGGGGAGCTGTTTTTT.

V and J are TRBV24-1 and TRBJ2-1; tentatively, D is TRBD1 (6 bases). Germline lookup yields CDR1 KGHDR and CDR2 SFDVKD. V was trimmed by 4 bases and J by 9 bases, leaving 18 bases between them. The CDR3 loop spans 15 amino acids. CDR3 in DNA: TGTGCCACCAGTGAAACGCTACAGGGTAGGGTTGAGCAGTTCTTC. Protein: CATSETLQGRVEQFF.

The genes are TRBV29-1 and TRBJ2-2; 10 bases agree with TRBD1. The trim removed 6 bases at V and 4 bases at J, leaving 2 bases unmatched. The CDR3 is 13 residues long. Germline values: CDR1 SQVTM, CDR2 ANQGSEA. The CDR3 loop is CSVGQGTTGELFF. CDR3 DNA: TGCAGCGTGGGACAGGGGACCACCGGGGAGCTGTTTTTT.

This sequence joins TRBV29-1 and TRBJ1-2; a weak D match, TRBD1 (5 bases). Germline CDR1 reads SQVTM; CDR2 reads ANQGSEA. The CDR3 is 13 residues long. The ends were cut back, 6 bases at V and 1 base at J, with 12 bases in the middle. Written as DNA, the CDR3 is TGCAGCGTATCTATACAGGTTAACTATGGCTACACCTTC. Translating gives CSVSIQVNYGYTF.

V and J are TRBV3-1 (or the pseudogene TRBV3-2) and TRBJ1-6; possible D gene TRBD1, 6 bases. Germline assignment: CDR1 LGHDT and CDR2 YNNKEL (reference sequence). The germline V and J ends were trimmed by 1 base and 5 bases, with 9 bases remaining between them. This CDR3 is built from 15 residues. CDR3 nucleotides: TGTGCCAGCAGCCAAGTAGGGGGGGATAATTCACCCCTCCACTTT. This translates into CASSQVGGDNSPLHF.

The chain employs TRBV7-2 and TRBJ2-5, with unresolved D. The CDR3 is 13 amino acids. The germline V and J ends were trimmed by 5 bases and 5 bases, with 12 bases remaining between them. CDR1 and CDR2 (germline): SGHTA, FQGNSA. CDR3 region: CASSTLYLETQYF. The CDR3 region has the DNA TGTGCCAGCAGCACCCTATATTTGGAGACCCAGTACTTC.

V is TRBV24-1 and J is TRBJ2-1; 9 bases line up with TRBD2. The CDR3 contains 16 residues. After removal of 3 bases from V and 3 bases from J, the junction contained 5 bases not matched to a gene. Germline assignment: CDR1 KGHDR and CDR2 SFDVKD. The chain's CDR3 is CATSDALAGNYNEQFF. The CDR3 DNA reads as TGTGCCACCAGTGATGCTCTAGCGGGAAACTACAATGAGCAGTTCTTC.

The chain couples TRBV28 to TRBJ1-4, with D possibly TRBD1 on 5 matching bases. Germline lookup yields CDR1 MDHEN and CDR2 SYDVKM. Trimming took off 7 bases at V and 5 bases at J, with 8 bases between the two ends. CDR3 length: 12 amino acids. The DNA for the CDR3 is TGTGCCAGCAAGGGGCCAAATGAAAAACTGTTTTTT. Amino acids: CASKGPNEKLFF.

V gene TRBV6-1 combines with J gene TRBJ1-2, with TRBD1 matching 7 bases. The CDR3 covers 15 residues. V lost 1 base, J lost 4 bases, and 6 bases stayed unmatched. The V gene's germline CDR1 is MNHNS and CDR2 SASEGT. CDR3 region: CASSEGQGPFYGYTF. CDR3 bases: TGTGCCAGCAGTGAAGGACAGGGTCCTTTCTATGGCTACACCTTC.

This chain connects TRBV6-5 to TRBJ1-4; no clear D gene. The CDR3 runs 14 residues. V was trimmed by 6 bases and J by 7 bases, leaving 15 bases between them. In germline, CDR1 is MNHEY, CDR2 SVGAGI. The CDR3 DNA follows: TGTGCCAGCAGGGAGGGTTTACGAGGTGAAAAACTGTTTTTT. Translating it yields CASREGLRGEKLFF.

V usage is TRBV19 and J usage is TRBJ2-3; 11 bases match TRBD2. The CDR3 has 16 amino acids. With 3 bases clipped from V and 2 bases from J, the junction kept 4 bases outside the gene matches. Germline V CDR1 and CDR2: LNHDA, SQIVND (reference sequence). CDR3: CASSIGTSGPTDTQYF. CDR3 DNA sequence: TGTGCCAGTAGTATTGGGACTAGCGGCCCCACAGATACGCAGTATTTT. The variable domain in full, with the rest retrieved from reference TRBV19 and TRBJ2-3, is DGGITQSPKYLFRKEGQNVTLSCEQNLNHDAMYWYRQDPGQGLRLIYYSQIVNDFQKGDIAEGYSVSREKKESFPLTVTSAQKNPTAFYLCASSIGTSGPTDTQYFGPGTRLTVL.

This sequence joins TRBV6-2 or TRBV6-3 and TRBJ2-1, with D unresolved. V was pared by 4 bases and J by 4 bases, with 14 bases between. The CDR3 covers 15 residues. CDR1 MNHEY and CDR2 SVGEGT come from the germline V gene. The CDR3 bases are TGTGCCAGCAGTTTTCCACCCGTAACATACAATGAGCAGTTCTTC. This sequence encodes CASSFPPVTYNEQFF.

The rearrangement uses TRBV5-1 and TRBJ1-1, with 10 positions matching TRBD1. This CDR3 is 16 amino acids long. The junction had 7 bases not matched to a gene; V was cut back by 1 base and J by 4 bases. Germline values: CDR1 SGHRS, CDR2 YFSETQ. The chain's CDR3 is CASSLSPGQGRTEAFF. In DNA, the CDR3 is TGCGCCAGCAGCTTGTCCCCGGGACAGGGGCGCACTGAAGCTTTCTTT.

This chain uses TRBV2 with TRBJ2-2; weak D call: TRBD1 (5 bases). The CDR3 is 14 residues long. Trimming removed 7 bases at V and 1 base at J, with 10 bases between. The germline gives CDR1 SNHLY, CDR2 FYNNEI. Here the CDR3 DNA reads TGTGCCAGCACGATTACAGGGAACACCGGGGAGCTGTTTTTT. The encoded protein is CASTITGNTGELFF.

This clone was counted between two and nine times. J is TRBJ2-1 and V is TRBV28; 10 bases agree with TRBD2. There are 16 residues in the CDR3. V shed 2 bases, J shed 3 bases, and the junction held 4 bases outside the gene matches. The germline gives CDR1 MDHEN, CDR2 SYDVKM. CDR3 sequence (DNA): TGTGCCAGCAGTTTAGAACTAGCGGGATTCTACAATGAGCAGTTCTTC. Protein sequence: CASSLELAGFYNEQFF.

The V call is TRBV28, the J call TRBJ1-6; 8 bases are shared with TRBD1. V was clipped by 9 bases and J by 7 bases; unmatched bases: 8. CDR1 and CDR2 from the germline V gene are MDHEN and SYDVKM. This CDR3 is built from 14 residues. This CDR3 is CASLRDRTNSPLHF. The CDR3 DNA is TGTGCCAGTCTCCGGGACAGGACGAATTCACCCCTCCACTTT.

This chain links TRBV19 with TRBJ2-2; 9 bases match TRBD2. Germline CDR1 is LNHDA and CDR2 is SQIVND (reference sequence). The length of the CDR3 is 16 residues. With 7 bases clipped from V and 4 bases from J, the junction kept 10 bases outside the gene matches. The DNA for the CDR3 is TGTGCCAGTATTAGGAGCGGGAGGTCGAGCACCGGGGAGCTGTTTTTT. The encoded protein is CASIRSGRSSTGELFF.

This clone was detected only a few times. The chain carries TRBV28 and TRBJ1-2; 9 positions match TRBD1. V was pared by 6 bases and J by 5 bases, with 7 bases of the junction left unmatched. Germline loops: CDR1 MDHEN, CDR2 SYDVKM. CDR3 length: 14 amino acids. CDR3 coding DNA: TGTGCCAGCAGGTTCGGGACAGGGACTTATGGCTACACCTTC. Its protein is CASRFGTGTYGYTF.